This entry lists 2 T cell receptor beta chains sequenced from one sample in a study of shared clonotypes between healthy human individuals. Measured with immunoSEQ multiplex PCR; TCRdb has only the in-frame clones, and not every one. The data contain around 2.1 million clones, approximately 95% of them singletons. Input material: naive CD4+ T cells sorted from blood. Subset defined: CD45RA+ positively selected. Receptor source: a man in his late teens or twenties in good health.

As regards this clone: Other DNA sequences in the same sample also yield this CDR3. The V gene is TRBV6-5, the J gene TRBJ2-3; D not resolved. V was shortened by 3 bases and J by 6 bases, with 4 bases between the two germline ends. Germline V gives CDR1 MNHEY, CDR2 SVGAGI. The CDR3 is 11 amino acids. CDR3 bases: TGTGCCAGCAGTTATCCTGATACGCAGTATTTT. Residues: CASSYPDTQYF.

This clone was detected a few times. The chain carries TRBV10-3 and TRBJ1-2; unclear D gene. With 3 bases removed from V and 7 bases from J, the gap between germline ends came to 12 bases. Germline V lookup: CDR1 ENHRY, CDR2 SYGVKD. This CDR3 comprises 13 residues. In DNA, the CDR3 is TGTGCCATCAGTGAAGGCGTCGGAACTGGCTACACCTTC. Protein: CAISEGVGTGYTF.